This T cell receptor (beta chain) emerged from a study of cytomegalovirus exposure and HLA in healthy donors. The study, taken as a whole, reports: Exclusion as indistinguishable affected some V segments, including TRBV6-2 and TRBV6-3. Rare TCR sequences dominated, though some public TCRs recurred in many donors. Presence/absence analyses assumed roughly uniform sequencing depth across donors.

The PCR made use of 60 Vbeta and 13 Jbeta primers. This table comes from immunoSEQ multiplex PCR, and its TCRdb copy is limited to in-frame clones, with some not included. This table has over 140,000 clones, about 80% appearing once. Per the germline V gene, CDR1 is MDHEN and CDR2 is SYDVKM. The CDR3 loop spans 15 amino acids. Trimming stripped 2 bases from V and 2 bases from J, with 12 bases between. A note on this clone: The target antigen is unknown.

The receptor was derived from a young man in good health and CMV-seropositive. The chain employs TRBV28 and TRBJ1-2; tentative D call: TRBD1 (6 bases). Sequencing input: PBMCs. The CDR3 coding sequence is TGTGCCAGCAGTTTAGAAGGGGGGGAGAACTATGGCTACACCTTC. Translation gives CASSLEGGENYGYTF.